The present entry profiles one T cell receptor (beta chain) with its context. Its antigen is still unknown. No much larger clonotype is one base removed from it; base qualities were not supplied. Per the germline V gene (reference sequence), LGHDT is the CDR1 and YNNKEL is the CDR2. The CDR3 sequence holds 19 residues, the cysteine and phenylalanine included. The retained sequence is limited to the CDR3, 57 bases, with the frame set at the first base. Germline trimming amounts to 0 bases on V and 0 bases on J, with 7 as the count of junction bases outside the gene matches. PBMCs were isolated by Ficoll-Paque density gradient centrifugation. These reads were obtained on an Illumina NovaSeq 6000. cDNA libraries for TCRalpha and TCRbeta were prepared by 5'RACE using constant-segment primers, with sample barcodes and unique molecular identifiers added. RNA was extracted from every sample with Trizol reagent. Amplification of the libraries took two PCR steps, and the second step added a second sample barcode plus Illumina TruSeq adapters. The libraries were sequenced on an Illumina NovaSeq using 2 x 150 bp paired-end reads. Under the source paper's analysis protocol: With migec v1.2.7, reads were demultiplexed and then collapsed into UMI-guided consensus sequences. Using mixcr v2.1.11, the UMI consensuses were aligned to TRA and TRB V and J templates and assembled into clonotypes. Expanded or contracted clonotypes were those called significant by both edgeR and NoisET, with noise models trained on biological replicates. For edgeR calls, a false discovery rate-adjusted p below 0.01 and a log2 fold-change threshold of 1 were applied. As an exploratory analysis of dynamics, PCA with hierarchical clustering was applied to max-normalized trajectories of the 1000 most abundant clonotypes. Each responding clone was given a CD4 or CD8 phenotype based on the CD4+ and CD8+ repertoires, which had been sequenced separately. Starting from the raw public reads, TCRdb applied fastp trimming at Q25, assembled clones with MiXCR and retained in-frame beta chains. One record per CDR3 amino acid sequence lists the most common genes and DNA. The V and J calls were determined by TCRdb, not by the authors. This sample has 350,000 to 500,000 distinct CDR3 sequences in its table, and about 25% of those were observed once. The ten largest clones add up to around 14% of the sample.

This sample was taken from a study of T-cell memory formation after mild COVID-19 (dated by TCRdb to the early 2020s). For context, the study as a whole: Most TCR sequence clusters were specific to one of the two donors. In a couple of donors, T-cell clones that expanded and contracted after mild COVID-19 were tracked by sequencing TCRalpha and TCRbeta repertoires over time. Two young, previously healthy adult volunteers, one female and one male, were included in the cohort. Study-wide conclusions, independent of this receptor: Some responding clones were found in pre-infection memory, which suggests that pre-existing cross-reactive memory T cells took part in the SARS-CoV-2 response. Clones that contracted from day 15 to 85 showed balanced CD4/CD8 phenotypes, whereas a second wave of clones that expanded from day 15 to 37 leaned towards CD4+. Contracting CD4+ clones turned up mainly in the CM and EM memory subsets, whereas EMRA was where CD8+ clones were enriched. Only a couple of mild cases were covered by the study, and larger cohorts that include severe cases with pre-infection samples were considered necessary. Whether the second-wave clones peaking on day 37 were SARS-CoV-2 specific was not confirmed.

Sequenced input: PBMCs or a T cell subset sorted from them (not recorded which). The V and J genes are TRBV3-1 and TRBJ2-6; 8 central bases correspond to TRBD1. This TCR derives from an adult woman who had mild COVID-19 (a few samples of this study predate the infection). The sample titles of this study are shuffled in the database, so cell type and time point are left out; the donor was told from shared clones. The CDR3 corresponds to CASSQEGRGHSSGANVLTF. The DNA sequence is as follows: TGTGCCAGCAGCCAAGAGGGCAGGGGGCATAGCTCTGGGGCCAACGTCCTGACTTTC.